The 26 T cell receptor beta chains in this list originate from one sample, sequenced in a study of control samples from healthy donors and cancer patients. Generated by immunoSEQ multiplex PCR, the TCRdb table keeps only in-frame clones and is missing some. Of roughly 40,000 clones listed, approximately 87% are singletons. The sequenced sample was blood. These receptors were collected from a man between 60 and 70 years old in good health.

This clone has just one count. This chain uses TRBV3-1 (or the pseudogene TRBV3-2) with TRBJ1-1; 7 nucleotides align to TRBD1. Germline CDR1 reads LGHDT; CDR2 reads YNNKEL (reference sequence). Losses at the gene ends were 8 bases for V and 3 bases for J; bases not matched to a gene: 12. CDR3 length: 15 amino acids. This CDR3 is CASGRQGGGYTEAFF. The CDR3 region has the DNA TGTGCCAGCGGAAGACAGGGAGGAGGTTACACTGAAGCTTTCTTT.

A single count supports this clone. The chain is built from TRBV5-1 and TRBJ1-2; D gene unclear. Trimming cost V 0 bases and J 0 bases, with 9 bases left between them. This CDR3 contains 15 residues. Germline V gives CDR1 SGHRS, CDR2 YFSETQ. This CDR3 reads CASSLVGSSNYGYTF. Written as DNA, the CDR3 is TGCGCCAGCAGCTTGGTAGGAAGTTCTAACTATGGCTACACCTTC.

The chain recombines TRBV6-2 or TRBV6-3 with TRBJ1-5; TRBD1 aligns across 7 bases. This CDR3 is built from 17 residues. V trimming: 5 bases; J trimming: 3 bases; junction bases outside the gene matches: 13. Germline values: CDR1 MNHEY, CDR2 SVGEGT. CDR3 residues: CASSPLGSRGSNQPQHF. In DNA form, the CDR3 reads TGTGCCAGCAGTCCCCTTGGATCCAGGGGGTCCAATCAGCCCCAGCATTTT.

Only a few counts were recorded for this clone. The chain recombines TRBV7-8 with TRBJ1-1; D ambiguous. The CDR3 totals 14 residues. Per germline, CDR1 SGHVS and CDR2 FQNEAQ. V shed 3 bases and J shed 0 bases, with 8 bases lying between them. CDR3 nucleotides: TGTGCCAGCAGCTTCGGCACCATGAACACTGAAGCTTTCTTT. Translating gives CASSFGTMNTEAFF.

This chain connects TRBV12-3 or TRBV12-4 to TRBJ2-7; the D is unclear. V was pared by 4 bases and J by 5 bases, with 12 bases between. The CDR3 runs to 13 residues. For the CDR3, the DNA is TGTGCCAGCAGTTATCTAACTGGTAACGAGCAGTACTTC. Translation gives CASSYLTGNEQYF.

This sequence joins TRBV20-1 and TRBJ2-3, with 8 positions matching TRBD2. This CDR3 is 17 amino acids long. V shed 3 bases and J 3 bases; nucleotides not matched to a gene: 14. Germline values: CDR1 DFQATT, CDR2 SNEGSKA (reference sequence). The CDR3 protein is CSASGAGVSVGTDTQYF. For the CDR3, the DNA is TGCAGTGCTAGTGGAGCGGGAGTCTCGGTTGGGACAGATACGCAGTATTTT.

V usage is TRBV21-1 and J usage is TRBJ1-3. TRBV21-1 has pseudogene status. This CDR3 contains 18 residues. The CDR3 reads CASSKVDGGRESGNTIYF. CDR3 coding DNA: TGTGCCAGCAGCAAAGTTGATGGGGGGCGGGAGTCAGGAAACACCATATATTTT.

V and J are TRBV18 and TRBJ1-1; TRBD1 agrees at 7 bases. The CDR3 loop spans 15 amino acids. Germline CDR1 reads KGHSH; CDR2 reads LQKENI. V lost 2 bases, J lost 4 bases, and 7 bases stayed unmatched. CDR3 amino acids: CASSPNRGSGTEAFF. The DNA for the CDR3 is TGTGCCAGCTCACCAAACAGGGGATCAGGCACTGAAGCTTTCTTT.

This chain uses TRBV30 with TRBJ2-5, with D possibly matching TRBD2 (6 bases). This CDR3 spans 14 amino acids. Germline CDR1 is GTSNPN and CDR2 is SVGIG (reference sequence). The V end lost 0 bases, the J end lost 4 bases, and 12 bases lay between the germline ends. The CDR3 DNA follows: TGTGCCTGGAGTGTTTGGGGGGTTGGAGAGACCCAGTACTTC. Its protein is CAWSVWGVGETQYF. The variable domain in full, completed from reference TRBV30 and TRBJ2-5, reads SQTIHQWPATLVQPVGSPLSLECTVEGTSNPNLYWYRQAAGRGLQLLFYSVGIGQISSEVPQNLSASRPQDRQFILSSKKLLLSDSGFYLCAWSVWGVGETQYFGPGTRLLVL.

CDR3 in DNA: TGTGCCAGCAGCCGACAGGGGGGGAGTCAGCCCCAGCATTTT. Its translation is CASSRQGGSQPQHF. This chain uses TRBV6-5 with TRBJ1-5; 9 nucleotides agree with TRBD1. The CDR3 has 14 residues. Per the germline V gene, CDR1 is MNHEY and CDR2 is SVGAGI. J lost 6 bases, V lost 6 bases, and 6 bases had no gene match.

This rearrangement joins TRBV19 to TRBJ1-5, with 8 bases matching TRBD1. Germline CDR1 LNHDA, CDR2 SQIVND (reference sequence). V lost 7 bases and J lost 3; bases outside the gene matches: 11. CDR3 length: 16 amino acids. CDR3 sequence reads: CASIPGGQGFNQPQHF. The CDR3 DNA sequence: TGTGCCAGTATCCCCGGAGGACAGGGTTTCAATCAGCCCCAGCATTTT.

The chain joins TRBV2 to TRBJ1-3; no reliable D call. Germline V gene data show CDR1 as SNHLY and CDR2 as FYNNEI. The CDR3 is 16 residues long. V was cut by 7 bases and J by 0 bases, with 16 bases left in between. The CDR3 loop is CASTPVPKSSGNTIYF. Written as DNA, the CDR3 is TGTGCCAGCACCCCGGTCCCCAAGAGCTCTGGAAACACCATATATTTT.

This chain joins TRBV7-6 and TRBJ2-7; D uncertain. The germline V gene encodes CDR1 SGHVS and CDR2 FNYEAQ. Trimming shortened V by 1 base and J by 2 bases, and 6 bases separated the two germline ends. The CDR3 totals 13 residues. This CDR3 is CASSLGRAYEQYF. As DNA, the CDR3 is TGTGCCAGCAGCTTAGGTCGGGCCTACGAGCAGTACTTC.

The chain uses TRBV6-6 and TRBJ2-4; 7 nucleotides line up with TRBD1. V lost 7 bases to trimming and J lost 7 bases; unmatched junction nucleotides: 13. The CDR3 sequence is 15 residues long. Germline CDR1 and CDR2: MNHNY and SVGAGI (reference sequence). Here the CDR3 reads CASTIGQAGVNIQYF. Written as DNA, the CDR3 is TGTGCCAGCACCATTGGACAGGCCGGGGTTAACATTCAGTACTTC.

The chain carries TRBV5-6 and TRBJ2-5; D unclear. Germline V gene lookup returns CDR1 SGHDT and CDR2 YYEEEE. With 4 bases removed from V and 5 bases from J, the gap between germline ends came to 18 bases. The CDR3 totals 15 residues. CDR3 amino acids: CASSPFYGQQETQYF. For the CDR3, the DNA is TGTGCCAGCAGCCCTTTTTACGGCCAGCAGGAGACCCAGTACTTC.

The chain carries TRBV5-6 and TRBJ1-6; D ambiguous. The CDR3 loop spans 16 amino acids. Germline V gene data show CDR1 as SGHDT and CDR2 as YYEEEE. Trimming removed 0 bases at V and 7 bases at J, with 14 bases between. CDR3 in amino acids: CASSLDSRPGNSPLHF. CDR3 nucleotides: TGTGCCAGCAGCTTGGACAGCCGGCCCGGGAATTCACCCCTCCACTTT.

The CDR3 region has the DNA TGTGCCAGCAGCTTAGATAGGGGGCGGTACACCGGGGAGCTGTTTTTT. This codes for CASSLDRGRYTGELFF. V and J are TRBV11-2 and TRBJ2-2; TRBD1 matches 7 bases. The CDR3 has 16 residues. V dropped 0 bases and J dropped 3; count of bases not matched to a gene: 4. Germline V gives CDR1 SGHAT, CDR2 FQNNGV.

The V call is TRBV6-1, the J call TRBJ2-4, with a tentative D call TRBD1 (6 bases). CDR1 and CDR2 from the germline V gene are MNHNS and SASEGT. The CDR3 is 19 amino acids. Between the trimmed V and J ends, which lost 2 bases and 8 bases, there was a span of 28 bases. This chain's CDR3 is CASSEPRPNRVEERHIQYF. The CDR3 DNA follows: TGTGCCAGCAGTGAACCCAGGCCCAACAGGGTAGAGGAGCGACACATTCAGTACTTC.

V is TRBV28 and J is TRBJ1-5; possible D gene TRBD1, 5 bases. Germline V gene lookup returns CDR1 MDHEN and CDR2 SYDVKM. Trimming shortened V by 5 bases and J by 4 bases, and 15 bases separated the two germline ends. The CDR3 runs 15 residues. This CDR3 is CASSLVLGPNQPQHF. CDR3 sequence (DNA): TGTGCCAGCAGTCTAGTGTTGGGACCTAATCAGCCCCAGCATTTT.

The V gene is TRBV10-3, the J gene TRBJ1-2, with TRBD1 matching over 8 bases. J lost 8 bases, V lost 0 bases, and 8 bases had no gene match. From germline, CDR1 is ENHRY and CDR2 SYGVKD. The CDR3 loop spans 15 amino acids. The CDR3 coding sequence is TGTGCCATCAGTGAGTCCGACAGGGGCCGCGGGGGCTACACCTTC. Its translation is CAISESDRGRGGYTF.

This rearrangement joins TRBV19 to TRBJ2-7; no clear D gene. Deletions cut 5 bases from V and 4 bases from J, with 12 bases between. Per germline, CDR1 LNHDA and CDR2 SQIVND (reference sequence). This CDR3 spans 13 amino acids. In DNA form, the CDR3 reads TGTGCCAGTAGTTTTGACTCCACATACGAGCAGTACTTC. Protein product: CASSFDSTYEQYF.

The chain recombines TRBV7-8 with TRBJ1-6; 9 positions match TRBD1. Per germline, CDR1 SGHVS and CDR2 FQNEAQ. The CDR3 runs to 18 residues. After removal of 2 bases from V and 7 bases from J, the junction contained 12 bases not matched to a gene. CDR3 in amino acids: CASSLFGGQGQRNSPLHF. In nucleotides, the CDR3 is TGTGCCAGCAGCTTATTCGGGGGACAGGGTCAAAGAAATTCACCCCTCCACTTT.

V gene TRBV19 combines with J gene TRBJ1-1; 12 bases line up with TRBD1. Germline CDR1 is LNHDA and CDR2 is SQIVND (reference sequence). The CDR3 contains 15 residues. The junction had 6 bases not matched to a gene; V was cut back by 5 bases and J by 5 bases. The chain's CDR3 is CASSLGTGGSTEAFF. The CDR3 coding sequence is TGTGCCAGTAGTCTCGGGACAGGGGGCAGTACTGAAGCTTTCTTT.

This chain connects TRBV4-3 to TRBJ2-1; 8 positions agree with TRBD2. V shed 0 bases, J shed 3 bases, and the junction held 10 bases outside the gene matches. The CDR3 has 18 amino acids. Looked up from germline, CDR1 is LGHNA and CDR2 is YSLEER. CDR3: CASSQDPATSGNYNEQFF. CDR3 nucleotide sequence: TGCGCCAGCAGCCAAGATCCTGCTACTAGCGGTAACTACAATGAGCAGTTCTTC.

The chain links TRBV19 to TRBJ1-1; possibly TRBD1 for D (5 bases). V lost 3 bases to trimming and J lost 7 bases, with 18 bases between them. CDR3 length: 15 residues. From germline, CDR1 is LNHDA and CDR2 SQIVND (reference sequence). The CDR3 DNA sequence: TGTGCCAGTAGTATTGTGGGGCGGAATGAGGTTGAAGCTTTCTTT. Translation gives CASSIVGRNEVEAFF.

The chain carries TRBV30 and TRBJ2-7; 9 bases line up with TRBD2. Germline lookup yields CDR1 GTSNPN and CDR2 SVGIG (reference sequence). Losses at the gene ends were 0 bases for V and 4 bases for J; bases not matched to a gene: 10. CDR3 size: 16 residues. The CDR3 region is CAWSVGLAGKRYEQYF. The DNA of the CDR3 is TGTGCCTGGAGTGTTGGTCTAGCGGGAAAAAGGTACGAGCAGTACTTC.